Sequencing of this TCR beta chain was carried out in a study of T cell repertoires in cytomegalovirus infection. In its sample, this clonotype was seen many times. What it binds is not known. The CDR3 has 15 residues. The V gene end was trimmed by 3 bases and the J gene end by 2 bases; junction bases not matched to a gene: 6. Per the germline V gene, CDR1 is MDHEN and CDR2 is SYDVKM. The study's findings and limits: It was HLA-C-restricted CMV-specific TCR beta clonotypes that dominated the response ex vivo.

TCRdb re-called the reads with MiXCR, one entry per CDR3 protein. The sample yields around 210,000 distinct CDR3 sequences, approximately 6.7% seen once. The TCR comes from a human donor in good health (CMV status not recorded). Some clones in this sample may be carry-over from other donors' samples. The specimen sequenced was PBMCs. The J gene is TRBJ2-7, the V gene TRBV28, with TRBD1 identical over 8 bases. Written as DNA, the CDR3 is TGTGCCAGCAGTTTGACGACAGGGGTCCCCTACGAGCAGTACTTC. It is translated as CASSLTTGVPYEQYF.